A selection of T cell receptor beta chains follows, all from one sample in a study of siplizumab effects on memory and regulatory T cells. The repertoire was sequenced with immunoSEQ multiplex PCR; TCRdb's copy has only in-frame clones and lacks some. This table has more than 70,000 clones, 85% to 95% appearing once. The sample comprised CD8+ T cells sorted from blood. The receptors derive from a human donor in good health. Both conserved end residues are part of each CDR3. D genes are given only for firm matches. Clone sizes are given selectively: once, few, many, or a class where the clone is expanded.

size	V	J	D	DNA	CDR3
-	TRBV28	TRBJ1-5	-	TGTGCCAGCAGTTTAAATCGGGGGGCGAGTAATCAGCCCCAGCATTTT	CASSLNRGASNQPQHF
-	TRBV7-2	TRBJ1-1	-	TGTGCCAGCAGCTTAGGGCGTAGGTCGGCGGAGAACACTGAAGCTTTCTTT	CASSLGRRSAENTEAFF
-	TRBV28	TRBJ2-5	-	TGTGCCAGCAGTTTAAGGGTTGGGGAAGAGACCCAGTACTTC	CASSLRVGEETQYF
-	TRBV13	TRBJ1-3	TRBD1	TGTGCCAGCAGCTCAGGGACAGGGGCAAGAGGAAACACCATATATTTT	CASSSGTGARGNTIYF
-	TRBV6-5	TRBJ2-1	TRBD2	TGTGCCAGCTCGACTAGCGGGGGGGAGCAGTTCTTC	CASSTSGGEQFF
-	TRBV7-9	TRBJ2-5	TRBD2	TGTGCCAGCAGCCCAGGGGGACTAGCGGGAGGAGAGACCCAGTACTTC	CASSPGGLAGGETQYF
-	TRBV6-6	TRBJ1-2	-	TGTGCCGGGGGAGAAAACCGAGCCTATGGCTACACCTTC	CAGGENRAYGYTF
-	TRBV7-6	TRBJ1-1	-	TGTGCCAGCAGCTTAGCTCCGGGTAGGGTGAACACTGAAGCTTTCTTT	CASSLAPGRVNTEAFF
-	TRBV19	TRBJ2-1	TRBD2	TGTGCCAGTAGTGGGACTAGCGGGAGGAGTGAGCAGTTCTTC	CASSGTSGRSEQFF
-	TRBV10-3	TRBJ2-2	-	TGTGCCATCAGCTCGGGTCCGAACACCGGGGAGCTGTTTTTT	CAISSGPNTGELFF
-	TRBV5-1	TRBJ2-7	TRBD2	TGCGCCAGCAGCGCATCTATAGCGGGAGAGGGCGAGCAGTACTTC	CASSASIAGEGEQYF
-	TRBV28	TRBJ2-7	TRBD2	TGTGCCAGCAGTTTCCCAAGGGACTACCGAAACGAGCAGTACTTC	CASSFPRDYRNEQYF
-	TRBV27	TRBJ2-7	TRBD2	TGTGCCAGCAGTAGCGGGAGCTCCTACGAGCAGTACTTC	CASSSGSSYEQYF
-	TRBV5-1	TRBJ1-3	TRBD1	TGCGCCAGCAGCAGCGCACAGGGGGGGAGCGGAAACACCATATATTTT	CASSSAQGGSGNTIYF
-	TRBV5-1	TRBJ2-7	TRBD1	TGCGCCAGCAGCTTGGAAGTTCGGGGGACAGGATTCTACGAGCAGTACTTC	CASSLEVRGTGFYEQYF
-	TRBV7-9	TRBJ2-4	-	TGTGCCAGCAGCATCCTGGGGGGTTTAGCCAAAAACATTCAGTACTTC	CASSILGGLAKNIQYF
once	TRBV5-6	TRBJ2-2	-	TGTGCCAGCAGCGCCCTACTAACGGGAGATACCGGGGAGCTGTTTTTT	CASSALLTGDTGELFF
-	TRBV9	TRBJ2-7	TRBD2	TGTGCCAGCAGCGCCGGGACTAGCGGGAGGAGCTCCTACGAGCAGTACTTC	CASSAGTSGRSSYEQYF
-	TRBV7-9	TRBJ2-7	TRBD2	TGTGCCAGCAGCCCTCGAACTAGCGGGAGCTACGAGCAGTACTTC	CASSPRTSGSYEQYF
-	TRBV4-1	TRBJ2-1	TRBD2	TGCGCCAGCAGCCAGGCGGGACTAGCGGGCCACAATGAGCAGTTCTTC	CASSQAGLAGHNEQFF
once	TRBV28	TRBJ2-7	-	TGTGCCAGCACCCTCTCGACTAACGACTACGAGCAGTACTTC	CASTLSTNDYEQYF
once	TRBV19	TRBJ2-7	TRBD2	TGTACCAGTAGTATAACTAGCGGGAGTTACGAGCAGTACTTC	CTSSITSGSYEQYF
-	TRBV9	TRBJ2-1	-	TGTGCCAGCAGCGTACCGGGCGGGCGAACCCTGGGGGAGCAGTTCTTC	CASSVPGGRTLGEQFF
-	TRBV5-1	TRBJ2-7	-	TGCGCCAGCAGCCCCTCCTACGAGCAGTACTTC	CASSPSYEQYF
once	TRBV5-8	TRBJ1-2	-	TGTGCCAGCAGCTTATCGCCGACCTTGACAGCTAACCTTTATGGCTACACCTTC	CASSLSPTLTANLYGYTF
-	TRBV6-5	TRBJ1-1	TRBD1	TGTGCCAGCAGTTACGGGCAGGGGGCTGAAGCTTTCTTT	CASSYGQGAEAFF
-	TRBV19	TRBJ2-3	-	TGTGCCAGTAGTACTCCCCGGGGGGCCCACACAGATACGCAGTATTTT	CASSTPRGAHTDTQYF
-	TRBV2	TRBJ2-1	-	TGTGCCAGCAGTGATAGCCCCCCGGGGGCGAGGAATGAGCAGTTCTTC	CASSDSPPGARNEQFF
-	TRBV9	TRBJ2-2	-	TGTGCCAGCAGCGCCGGACAAGGTGTGGGGGAGCTGTTTTTT	CASSAGQGVGELFF
few	TRBV10-1	TRBJ1-2	-	TGCGCCAGCAGTGAGGTCGGGGGGAATGGCTACACCTTC	CASSEVGGNGYTF
-	TRBV7-9	TRBJ2-7	-	TGTGCCAGCAGCCCGACGACCGGGATCGGCGAGCAGTACTTC	CASSPTTGIGEQYF
-	TRBV28	TRBJ2-7	-	TGTGCCAGCTCAGCAGGGACCATTGGATACGAGCAGTACTTC	CASSAGTIGYEQYF
-	TRBV28	TRBJ2-1	TRBD2	TGTGCCAGCAGTTCCCCCCAGCGGGGCTCCTACAATGAGCAGTTCTTC	CASSSPQRGSYNEQFF
-	TRBV6-5	TRBJ1-5	-	TGTGCCAGCGCCGTGTCGGACAATCAGCCCCAGCATTTT	CASAVSDNQPQHF
-	TRBV14	TRBJ2-7	-	TGTGCCAGCAGCCAAAGCCCGGGGTTATCCTACGAGCAGTACTTC	CASSQSPGLSYEQYF
-	TRBV7-9	TRBJ2-1	-	TGTGCCAGCAGCAGCGATCGGGACTTCCTATACAATGAGCAGTTCTTC	CASSSDRDFLYNEQFF
-	TRBV7-2	TRBJ2-5	TRBD2	TGTGCCAGCAGCTTATCTGCGGGGGGGCTGGAGACCCAGTACTTC	CASSLSAGGLETQYF
-	TRBV30	TRBJ1-2	-	TGTGCCTGGAGTGGCTCCGGCTACACCTTC	CAWSGSGYTF
-	TRBV2	TRBJ2-1	TRBD2	TGTGCCAGCAGTGACTCGGGAGGGGACTACAATGAGCAGTTCTTC	CASSDSGGDYNEQFF
-	TRBV13	TRBJ2-7	-	TGTGCCAGCAGCGCCCCAGTTAAGGAGACCTACGAGCAGTACTTC	CASSAPVKETYEQYF
-	TRBV11-2	TRBJ2-5	TRBD1	TGTGCCAGCAGCTCTCCCGGGACAGGCCTCCAAGAGACCCAGTACTTC	CASSSPGTGLQETQYF
-	TRBV11-2	TRBJ2-2	-	TGTGCCAGCAGCCGGGCCGGGGAGCTGTTTTTT	CASSRAGELFF
-	TRBV29-1	TRBJ2-3	-	TGCAGCGTTTTGGACCGGGCCTCTAGCACAGATACGCAGTATTTT	CSVLDRASSTDTQYF
-	TRBV7-9	TRBJ2-3	-	TGTGCCAGCAGCGCTCAAGAAGAGAAGCTGGAGCGGTATTTT	CASSAQEEKLERYF
-	TRBV7-9	TRBJ2-2	TRBD2	TGTGCCACGCGGGCGGGAGTTTGGACCGGGGAGCTGTTTTTT	CATRAGVWTGELFF
-	TRBV19	TRBJ2-1	-	TGTGCCAGTAGTACCCGACTTTATTACAATGAGCAGTTCTTC	CASSTRLYYNEQFF
-	TRBV6-6	TRBJ1-1	-	TGTGCCAGCAGTTACTCGGGGGTGATTGAAGCTTTCTTT	CASSYSGVIEAFF
-	TRBV21-1	TRBJ1-4	-	TGTGCCAGCGGCCCAGGGGGGGTGTATGCTAATGAAAAACTGTTTTTT	CASGPGGVYANEKLFF
-	TRBV6-6	TRBJ1-2	-	TGTGCCAGCAGATCAGGCGGAATCGGCTACACCTTC	CASRSGGIGYTF
-	TRBV10-3	TRBJ2-5	TRBD2	TGTGCCATCAGTGAGCGAGCGGGAGCCCAAGAGACCCAGTACTTC	CAISERAGAQETQYF
-	TRBV9	TRBJ2-2	TRBD2	TGTGCCAGCAGCGTCCGCGGGAGGTCTAACACCGGGGAGCTGTTTTTT	CASSVRGRSNTGELFF
-	TRBV6-6	TRBJ2-7	TRBD1	TGTGCCAGCAGTCCCGGGACAGGCCTTATCGGCGAGCAGTACTTC	CASSPGTGLIGEQYF
-	TRBV9	TRBJ2-1	TRBD2	TGTGCCAGCAGCCTCAGCGGGACTAGCGGGACGTTGGAGCAGTTCTTC	CASSLSGTSGTLEQFF